The present TCR beta chain was sequenced within a study of regulatory T cells in long-lasting Graves disease. In this sample, this clonotype turned up a few times. The CDR3 length is 13 residues. V trimming: 7 bases; J trimming: 5 bases; junction bases outside the gene matches: 3. The germline gives CDR1 SQVTM, CDR2 ANQGSEA. Combining iRepertoire HTBI primers with Arm-PCR of CDR3 regions, the authors built TCR beta libraries. TCRdb processed the multiplex PCR reads anew with MiXCR; each CDR3 protein has one entry. The table records around 450,000 distinct CDR3 sequences, 15% of them present only once. Sample time point: newly diagnosed GD, antithyroid drugs for less than 3 months. There was RNA extracted from PBMCs, and the TCR library was made from it. These data were also reused for a study on T cells in Graves' hyperthyroidism and ophthalmopathy.

The starting material was peripheral blood mononuclear cells (PBMCs), obtained at new diagnosis, from a patient treated with antithyroid drugs. The chain employs TRBV29-1 and TRBJ2-1; 12 nucleotides match TRBD2. The receptor was isolated from a woman in her twenties or thirties with Graves disease. In DNA, the CDR3 is TGCAGCGGAGGACTAGCGGGAAACAATGAGCAGTTCTTC. Translated, it gives CSGGLAGNNEQFF.